This paragraph reports one T cell receptor (beta chain). The protocol was immunoSEQ multiplex PCR, while the TCRdb copy is restricted to in-frame clones and leaves out a portion. This sample carries more than 70,000 clones, about 92% of them seen once, and the ten largest clones take 0.27%. The V end lost 6 bases, the J end lost 6 bases, and 12 bases lay between the germline ends. CDR3 length: 12 amino acids. Germline CDR1 reads LNHDA; CDR2 reads SQIVND (reference sequence). The data stem from a study of technical replicates of blood from a handful of donors. Sequencing input: T cells isolated from PBMCs. The gene calls are TRBV19 and TRBJ2-7; no clear D. The source is a human donor in good health. This CDR3 is CASSPVAGEQYF. The CDR3 bases are TGTGCCAGTAGCCCCGTGGCTGGCGAGCAGTACTTC.